This T cell receptor beta chain was obtained from a study of human T cells and chemical hapten exposure. Across the whole study: Skin of the upper inner arm, about 2 cm by about 2 cm, received 2% DPC for sensitization. Once 0.01% DPC had been applied to the upper back by patch test, readings were taken at 6 days.

Study conclusions and caveats: Donors in the study had alopecia, meaning their immune response may differ from healthy people's.

V was shortened by 1 base and J by 0 bases, with 7 bases between the two germline ends. This CDR3 is built from 15 residues. Time point meaning: patch test 1, 2 weeks after DPC sensitization. As to treatment: therapeutic diphenylcyclopropenone sensitization with weekly scalp DPC. Someone pulled total RNA out of unfractionated whole blood. Authors' analysis steps: Sample TCR counts, which ranged from about 20,000 to 690,600, had a median of 95,638. MiXCR, applied by TCRdb to the RACE reads, yields one record per CDR3 protein. Clone size and V and J calls follow TCRdb, not the original study. Of 42,000 or so distinct CDR3 sequences listed, over 3.5% were seen once; the top ten hold about 24%. This clonotype was recorded many times. Its target is unknown.

This chain links TRBV12-3 or TRBV12-4 with TRBJ2-1, with a possible D match to TRBD2 (5 bases). The TCR sequence derives from a man aged 45-60 years with alopecia areata. Some clones in this sample may be carry-over from other donors' samples. The sequenced sample was whole blood, obtained in connection with sensitization to the hapten diphenylcyclopropenone (DPC). CDR3 bases: TGTGCCAGCAGTTTAGGCCTAGCCTCCTACAATGAGCAGTTCTTC. It specifies CASSLGLASYNEQFF.